These 32 T cell receptor beta chains share one sample of origin, sequenced in a study of blood T cell repertoires in COVID-19. Only in-frame clones appear in the TCRdb table, and some are missing; sequencing was by immunoSEQ multiplex PCR. Counted here are approximately 60,000 clones, around 80% occurring once; the ten biggest clones make up approximately 5.6%. The sample was peripheral blood. These receptors were taken from a human donor in a cohort sampled during active COVID-19.

The V gene is TRBV9, the J gene TRBJ1-2; D is undetermined. CDR3 length: 15 residues. V was clipped by 0 bases and J by 0 bases, with 9 bases between them. Germline CDR1 and CDR2: SGDLS and YYNGEE. The CDR3 protein is CASSVGGRSNYGYTF. Written as DNA, the CDR3 is TGTGCCAGCAGCGTAGGCGGGCGGTCTAACTATGGCTACACCTTC.

The CDR3 loop is CASSPQQTSGGVTQYF. The CDR3 region has the DNA TGTGCCAGCAGCCCGCAACAGACTAGCGGGGGTGTTACGCAGTATTTT. The chain employs TRBV7-2 and TRBJ2-3, with TRBD2 identical over 12 bases. The length of the CDR3 is 16 residues. The germline gives CDR1 SGHTA, CDR2 FQGNSA. V trimming: 5 bases; J trimming: 8 bases; junction bases outside the gene matches: 11.

The CDR3 reads CASSTTGLEQYF. The CDR3 nucleotides are TGTGCCAGCAGCACCACAGGGTTAGAGCAGTACTTC. The chain combines TRBV9 with TRBJ2-7, with D possibly being TRBD1 (6 bases). V dropped 4 bases and J dropped 7 bases, with 12 bases sitting between them. There are 12 residues in the CDR3. The germline V gene has CDR1 SGDLS and CDR2 YYNGEE.

This sequence joins TRBV18 and TRBJ1-2, with D unclear. In germline, CDR1 is KGHSH, CDR2 LQKENI. V was cut by 2 bases and J by 4 bases, with 8 bases left in between. The CDR3 consists of 13 residues. The CDR3 reads CASSPLDPYGYTF. The DNA for the CDR3 is TGTGCCAGCTCACCATTAGATCCCTATGGCTACACCTTC.

The rearrangement joins TRBV29-1 to TRBJ2-3; 12 nucleotides match TRBD2. Per germline, CDR1 SQVTM and CDR2 ANQGSEA. After removal of 1 base from V and 0 bases from J, the junction contained 8 bases not matched to a gene. This CDR3 spans 18 amino acids. The CDR3 spells CSVEGTSGGYSSTDTQYF. The DNA of the CDR3 is TGCAGCGTTGAAGGAACTAGCGGGGGGTACTCTAGCACAGATACGCAGTATTTT.

The chain uses TRBV7-6 and TRBJ2-2; TRBD1 matches at 7 bases. The V and J ends lost 5 bases and 2 bases, in that order; junction bases with no gene match: 8. Germline values: CDR1 SGHVS, CDR2 FNYEAQ. This CDR3 spans 16 amino acids. The CDR3 sequence is CASSQRTGENTGELFF. CDR3 coding DNA: TGTGCCAGCAGCCAACGGACAGGAGAAAACACCGGGGAGCTGTTTTTT.

The chain recombines TRBV7-2 with TRBJ2-5, with 12 bases lining up with TRBD2. The J segment lost 4 bases and the V segment lost 5 bases, leaving 8 bases of the junction unmatched. The CDR3 sequence is 16 residues long. Looked up from germline, CDR1 is SGHTA and CDR2 is FQGNSA. Written as DNA, the CDR3 is TGTGCCAGCAGCAAAAGGACTAGCGGGGTTGGAGAGACCCAGTACTTC. Its protein is CASSKRTSGVGETQYF.

J is TRBJ1-6 and V is TRBV19; no firm D call. Germline V gene data show CDR1 as LNHDA and CDR2 as SQIVND (reference sequence). V lost 2 bases to trimming and J lost 5 bases, with 13 bases between them. CDR3 length: 16 amino acids. CDR3 region: CASSINPRSDNSPLHF. As DNA, the CDR3 is TGTGCCAGTAGTATAAACCCCCGGAGCGATAATTCACCCCTCCACTTT.

This clone was seen just once. The chain carries TRBV5-4 and TRBJ2-1; 8 bases align to TRBD1. The CDR3 extends over 14 amino acids. V dropped 3 bases and J dropped 2; count of bases not matched to a gene: 1. Germline CDR1 SGHNT, CDR2 YYREEE (reference sequence). CDR3 sequence: CASSSQGAYNEQFF. The DNA of the CDR3 is TGTGCCAGCAGCTCACAGGGGGCCTACAATGAGCAGTTCTTC.

The chain couples TRBV24-1 to TRBJ2-1, with TRBD1 matching 7 bases. The germline gives CDR1 KGHDR, CDR2 SFDVKD. V dropped 0 bases and J dropped 8; count of bases not matched to a gene: 9. The CDR3 consists of 16 residues. DNA of the CDR3: TGTGCCACCAGTGATTTGTGGACAGGCGGTGGGGATGAGCAGTTCTTC. Its protein is CATSDLWTGGGDEQFF.

The sample holds a few counts of this clone. The chain employs TRBV2 and TRBJ1-2, with D uncertain. V was clipped by 1 base and J by 2 bases, with 8 bases between them. The germline V gene encodes CDR1 SNHLY and CDR2 FYNNEI. This CDR3 spans 14 amino acids. CDR3 in DNA: TGTGCCAGCAGTGAAGATCTGAGAAACTATGGCTACACCTTC. Protein: CASSEDLRNYGYTF.

This rearrangement joins TRBV5-5 to TRBJ1-3, with D perhaps TRBD1 (5 bases). The germline gives CDR1 SGHKS, CDR2 YYEKEE (reference sequence). CDR3 length: 16 residues. V was clipped by 4 bases and J by 0 bases, with 14 bases between them. Here the CDR3 DNA reads TGTGCCAGCAGCCCGGTGGGGGGGAACTCTGGAAACACCATATATTTT. Amino acids: CASSPVGGNSGNTIYF.

This chain joins TRBV30 and TRBJ1-2, with D uncertain. The germline V gene has CDR1 GTSNPN and CDR2 SVGIG (reference sequence). This CDR3 contains 12 residues. V shed 2 bases and J shed 7 bases, with 11 bases lying between them. CDR3 residues: CAWSPVSAGYTF. The CDR3 DNA follows: TGTGCCTGGAGTCCCGTCAGTGCTGGCTACACCTTC.

The genes are TRBV28 and TRBJ2-3; 10 bases match TRBD1. Germline loops: CDR1 MDHEN, CDR2 SYDVKM. Trimming cost V 2 bases and J 7 bases; bases outside gene matches: 12. The CDR3 spans 17 residues. The chain's CDR3 is CASSLIGSGDRGHTQYF. CDR3 in DNA: TGTGCCAGCAGTTTAATAGGTAGCGGGGACAGGGGACATACGCAGTATTTT.

The V and J genes are TRBV28 and TRBJ1-3; a possible D gene is TRBD1 (5 bases). The V gene lost 4 bases and the J gene lost 0 bases, with 7 bases spanning the gap. Germline V gene data show CDR1 as MDHEN and CDR2 as SYDVKM. This CDR3 is 14 amino acids long. Written as DNA, the CDR3 is TGTGCCAGCAGTTCGGGGGACTCTGGAAACACCATATATTTT. It is translated as CASSSGDSGNTIYF.

CDR3 region: CASSQRGVSTDTQYF. The CDR3 DNA reads as TGTGCCAGCAGCCAGAGAGGCGTTAGCACAGATACGCAGTATTTT. The rearrangement uses TRBV9 and TRBJ2-3; no clear D. Germline CDR1 SGDLS, CDR2 YYNGEE. This CDR3 spans 15 amino acids. With 4 bases removed from V and 0 bases from J, the gap between germline ends came to 12 bases.

The rearrangement links TRBV6-5 to TRBJ2-7; TRBD1 agrees at 8 bases. CDR3 length: 14 residues. In germline, CDR1 is MNHEY, CDR2 SVGAGI. V gave up 6 bases and J gave up 5 bases; unmatched junction bases: 9. The CDR3 sequence is CASRVEDRVHEQYF. The CDR3 bases are TGTGCCAGCAGGGTGGAGGACAGGGTCCACGAGCAGTACTTC.

The rearrangement uses TRBV30 and TRBJ2-1; possible D gene TRBD1, 6 bases. In germline, CDR1 is GTSNPN, CDR2 SVGIG (reference sequence). Trimming took 5 bases from V and 0 from J, leaving 8 bases between them. The CDR3 sequence is 13 residues long. The CDR3 DNA sequence: TGTGCCTGGGGCAGGGGCTCCTACAATGAGCAGTTCTTC. Protein: CAWGRGSYNEQFF.

This chain uses TRBV7-9 with TRBJ1-5, with 7 bases that match TRBD1. Per germline, CDR1 SEHNR and CDR2 FQNEAQ (reference sequence). Trimming removed 4 bases from V and 5 bases from J; junction bases left unmatched: 8. This CDR3 contains 15 residues. CDR3 protein: CASSYRRQGDQPQHF. CDR3 nucleotide sequence: TGTGCCAGCAGCTACCGCCGACAGGGAGATCAGCCCCAGCATTTT.

Details on this clone: Its ends do not fully match the called genes, so a read error is possible. The genes are TRBV7-8 and TRBJ1-5, with 8 bases identical to TRBD1. The CDR3 runs 15 residues. Germline V gene data show CDR1 as SGHVS and CDR2 as FQNEAQ. The CDR3 DNA follows: TGTGCCAGCAGCATAGCAGGGGGCGGCAATCAGCCCCAGCATTTT. It specifies CASSIAGGGNQPQHF. Drawing the rest from reference TRBV7-8 and TRBJ1-5, the complete variable domain is GAGVSQSPRYKVAKRGQDVALRCDPISGHVSLFWYQQALGQGPEFLTYFQNEAQLDKSGLPSDRFFAERPEGSVSTLKIQRTQQEDSAVYLCASSIAGGGNQPQHFGDGTRLSIL.

In its sample, this clone was seen once. V usage is TRBV7-9 and J usage is TRBJ2-7; 8 nucleotides line up with TRBD2. The CDR3 runs to 18 residues. Germline CDR1 and CDR2: SEHNR and FQNEAQ (reference sequence). V shed 0 bases, J shed 5 bases, and the junction held 15 bases outside the gene matches. The CDR3 DNA sequence: TGTGCCAGCAGCTTAGCCCGCACCGGGTCGGGGGGGCCCCACGAGCAGTACTTC. Protein: CASSLARTGSGGPHEQYF.

A few counts support this clone. The chain links TRBV27 to TRBJ2-1; TRBD1 might be the D (6 bases). The length of the CDR3 is 17 residues. V was clipped by 5 bases and J by 4 bases, with 21 bases between them. CDR1 is MNHEY and CDR2 is SMNVEV in the germline V gene (reference sequence). The CDR3 loop is CASSPKGVAGRYNEQFF. CDR3 nucleotide sequence: TGTGCCAGCAGTCCGAAGGGGGTGGCCGGTCGGTACAATGAGCAGTTCTTC.

This clone was recorded once. V gene TRBV12-3 or TRBV12-4 combines with J gene TRBJ1-6; D call uncertain. The CDR3 totals 13 residues. V was cut by 4 bases and J by 6 bases, with 7 bases left in between. The CDR3 sequence is CASSSIGNSPLHF. CDR3 DNA sequence: TGTGCCAGCAGTTCTATCGGTAATTCACCCCTCCACTTT.

This clone appeared a few times. The V and J genes are TRBV27 and TRBJ2-7; no clear D gene. The CDR3 loop spans 13 amino acids. V was clipped by 1 base and J by 5 bases, with 9 bases between them. Germline lookup yields CDR1 MNHEY and CDR2 SMNVEV (reference sequence). In DNA, the CDR3 is TGTGCCAGCAGTTTATGGCAGAACCACGAGCAGTACTTC. Protein product: CASSLWQNHEQYF.

The CDR3 DNA reads as TGTGCCAGCTCACCACTCGGGGGGCCCCTCTACGAGCAGTACTTC. This translates into CASSPLGGPLYEQYF. V gene TRBV18 combines with J gene TRBJ2-7, with TRBD2 as a possible D gene (7 bases). There are 15 residues in the CDR3. Germline V gene lookup returns CDR1 KGHSH and CDR2 LQKENI. V lost 1 base, J lost 3 bases, and 13 bases lay in between. Together with reference TRBV18 and TRBJ2-7, the CDR3 gives the full variable domain: NAGVMQNPRHLVRRRGQEARLRCSPMKGHSHVYWYRQLPEEGLKFMVYLQKENIIDESGMPKERFSAEFPKEGPSILRIQQVVRGDSAAYFCASSPLGGPLYEQYFGPGTRLTVT.

CDR3 in DNA: TGCGCCAGCAGCTTCGACGGGGGGCAAGAAGCTTTCTTT. Translating it yields CASSFDGGQEAFF. J is TRBJ1-1 and V is TRBV5-1; D is possibly TRBD1 (6 bases). The CDR3 loop spans 13 amino acids. V lost 2 bases, J lost 8 bases, and 13 bases lay in between. Germline CDR1 SGHRS, CDR2 YFSETQ.

The chain employs TRBV19 and TRBJ1-5; the D is unclear. CDR1 is LNHDA and CDR2 is SQIVND in the germline V gene (reference sequence). Trimming stripped 10 bases from V and 2 bases from J, with 9 bases between. This CDR3 contains 12 residues. The CDR3 nucleotides are TGTGCCACCGCGTTTGGCAATCAGCCCCAGCATTTT. Protein: CATAFGNQPQHF.

The chain has TRBV5-5 and TRBJ1-1; D is perhaps TRBD1 (5 bases). The CDR3 is made up of 13 amino acids. Trimming shortened V by 4 bases and J by 3 bases, and 10 bases separated the two germline ends. Germline loops: CDR1 SGHKS, CDR2 YYEKEE (reference sequence). The CDR3 DNA follows: TGTGCCAGCAGCCCAGGGAAAGACACTGAAGCTTTCTTT. Amino acids: CASSPGKDTEAFF. Full variable domain (remainder filled in from reference TRBV5-5 and TRBJ1-1): DAGVTQSPTHLIKTRGQQVTLRCSPISGHKSVSWYQQVLGQGPQFIFQYYEKEERGRGNFPDRFSARQFPNYSSELNVNALLLGDSALYLCASSPGKDTEAFFGQGTRLTVV.

V usage is TRBV10-3 and J usage is TRBJ2-7, with 11 bases fitting TRBD1. This CDR3 spans 14 amino acids. Germline loops: CDR1 ENHRY, CDR2 SYGVKD. With 1 base clipped from V and 6 bases from J, the junction kept 2 bases outside the gene matches. CDR3 coding DNA: TGTGCCATCAGTGAGTTCGGGACAGGGGGCGAGCAGTACTTC. It encodes CAISEFGTGGEQYF.

This clone appeared once. The V call is TRBV7-2, the J call TRBJ2-5; D is perhaps TRBD2 (5 bases). V was pared by 8 bases and J by 1 base, with 17 bases between. Germline V gene lookup returns CDR1 SGHTA and CDR2 FQGNSA. CDR3 length equals 15 residues. CDR3 DNA: TGTGCCAGCTCGCCCCCCCCGGGGAGCCAAGAGACCCAGTACTTC. Protein product: CASSPPPGSQETQYF.

The V gene is TRBV6-6, the J gene TRBJ2-2; 10 nucleotides agree with TRBD1. V trimming: 6 bases; J trimming: 1 base; junction bases outside the gene matches: 23. Per germline, CDR1 MNHNY and CDR2 SVGAGI (reference sequence). This CDR3 region has 22 residues. The CDR3 protein is CASSYRPLRDRGAPMNTGELFF. Here the CDR3 DNA reads TGTGCCAGCAGCTATCGGCCCCTCCGGGACAGGGGAGCCCCTATGAACACCGGGGAGCTGTTTTTT.

This clone has just one count. The V and J genes are TRBV7-6 and TRBJ2-6, with D tentatively TRBD2 (5 bases). This CDR3 spans 18 amino acids. Germline CDR1 reads SGHVS; CDR2 reads FNYEAQ. Trimming cost V 1 base and J 0 bases, with 13 bases left between them. The CDR3 DNA is TGTGCCAGCAGCTTAGGAAGCGGTGGTAGCTCTGGGGCCAACGTCCTGACTTTC. Protein product: CASSLGSGGSSGANVLTF.